A selection of T cell receptor beta chains follows, all from one sample in a study of shared clonotypes between healthy human individuals. Sequenced by immunoSEQ multiplex PCR; TCRdb stores in-frame clones only, minus some. Among about 2.1 million clones listed, 90% to 95% were seen once. Sequencing input: naive CD8+ T cells from PBMCs. These receptor sequences come from a man aged 18-30 years in good health. Some clones in this sample may be carry-over from other donors' samples. Both conserved end residues are part of each CDR3. D genes are given only for firm matches. The size field is filled for only some rows; it gives once, few, many or a size class.

clone_size d_call j_call v_call cdr3_nt cdr3_aa
. . TRBJ1-1 TRBV18 TGTGCCAGCTCACCAGGATTGCCTGAAGCTTTCTTT CASSPGLPEAFF
. TRBD2 TRBJ2-1 TRBV5-1 TGCGCCAGCAGCTTAATACTAGCGGACAATGAGCAGTTCTTC CASSLILADNEQFF
. TRBD1 TRBJ2-1 TRBV7-2 TGTGCCAGCAGCCTGTCCCGGGACAGCAATGAGCAGTTCTTC CASSLSRDSNEQFF
. . TRBJ2-7 TRBV5-6 TGTGCCAGCAGCTTTTCCGGGACAAGGCTACGAGAGCAGTACTTC CASSFSGTRLREQYF
. TRBD1 TRBJ2-7 TRBV5-1 TGCGCCAGCAGCACCGGGACAGGGCTCTACGAGCAGTACTTC CASSTGTGLYEQYF
. . TRBJ2-6 TRBV7-9 TGTGCCAGCAGCTTAGGGGCTACAGCCTACTCTGGGGCCAACGTCCTGACTTTC CASSLGATAYSGANVLTF
. TRBD1 TRBJ1-2 TRBV5-1 TGCGCCAGCAGCCCCAGGGACAGGCGCCCTAACTATGGCTACACCTTC CASSPRDRRPNYGYTF
. . TRBJ2-1 TRBV19 TGTGCCAGTAGTATATCTGGGATGGGCTACAATGAGCAGTTCTTC CASSISGMGYNEQFF
once . TRBJ2-2 TRBV6-5 TGTGCCAGCAGTTATGGGGCAGGGTTAACCGGGGAGCTGTTTTTT CASSYGAGLTGELFF
. TRBD1 TRBJ2-7 TRBV29-1 TGCAGCGTTGTAGGGGGCCCCTACGAGCAGTACTTC CSVVGGPYEQYF
. TRBD2 TRBJ2-1 TRBV5-5 TGTGCCAGCAGCTTAAGTAGCGGGACACGACGGAATGAGCAGTTCTTC CASSLSSGTRRNEQFF
. . TRBJ2-7 TRBV7-9 TGTGCCAGCAGCTGGGCCCTCTACGAGCAGTACTTC CASSWALYEQYF
. TRBD1 TRBJ2-2 TRBV28 TGTGCCAGCAGCTACAGGGGCACCGGGGAGCTGTTTTTT CASSYRGTGELFF
. . TRBJ1-5 TRBV2 TGTGCCAGCAGTGAGGGAATAAATCAGCCCCAGCATTTT CASSEGINQPQHF
. . TRBJ2-7 TRBV6-5 TGTGCCAGCAGTACCCGACAGGCGAGCTCCTACGAGCAGTACTTC CASSTRQASSYEQYF
once . TRBJ1-1 TRBV19 TGTGCCAGTAGTTGGGGACGGATAAACACTGAAGCTTTCTTT CASSWGRINTEAFF
. . TRBJ2-7 TRBV25-1 TGTGCCAGCAGTGAGAAGGGCCTGCTTTTCGACGAGCAGTACTTC CASSEKGLLFDEQYF
few . TRBJ1-1 TRBV7-9 TGTGCCAGCAGTGGAGGGACGGGGAACACTGAAGCTTTCTTT CASSGGTGNTEAFF
. . TRBJ1-1 TRBV5-1 TGCGCCAGCAGCTTGGTCGGCGGAGGGGGCACTGAAGCTTTCTTT CASSLVGGGGTEAFF
. . TRBJ2-7 TRBV5-3 TGTGCCAGAAGCCCCCGTGGCGAGACCTACGAGCAGTACTTC CARSPRGETYEQYF
. . TRBJ1-2 TRBV27 TGTGCCAGCAGTGGGTCGGACAGTCCGTTGGGCGGCTACACCTTC CASSGSDSPLGGYTF
once . TRBJ1-1 TRBV7-9 TGTGCCAGCAGCTCGAGAGGACAACCCAACACTGAAGCTTTCTTT CASSSRGQPNTEAFF
. TRBD2 TRBJ2-7 TRBV6-5 TGTGCCAGCAGTTACGGACTAGCGGGACTGGGCGAGCAGTACTTC CASSYGLAGLGEQYF
. . TRBJ2-7 TRBV28 TGTGCCAGCAGCTACCGGGGTATCTCCTACGAGCAGTACTTC CASSYRGISYEQYF
. . TRBJ1-2 TRBV19 TGTGCCAGTAGTCGCGGGACAATAGCGGATGGCTACACCTTC CASSRGTIADGYTF
. TRBD1 TRBJ1-2 TRBV25-1 TGTGCCAGCAGTGAGGGACAGCATCCTAACTATGGCTACACCTTC CASSEGQHPNYGYTF
. . TRBJ1-5 TRBV5-6 TGTGCCAGCAGCTTGGTTTCTGGCAATCAGCCCCAGCATTTT CASSLVSGNQPQHF
. . TRBJ2-7 TRBV4-3 TGCGCCAGCAGCCCCGGTTGGGGACGAACTAGCTCCTACGAGCAGTACTTC CASSPGWGRTSSYEQYF